This T cell receptor (beta chain) was identified in a study of shared T cell receptors in the human thymus. This CDR3 region has 19 residues. CDR1 SGHVS and CDR2 FNYEAQ come from the germline V gene. After removal of 5 bases from V and 4 bases from J, the junction contained 18 bases not matched to a gene. Only in-frame clones appear in the TCRdb table, and some are missing; sequencing was by immunoSEQ multiplex PCR. The table includes about 380,000 clones, roughly 94% detected once. Material for sequencing was thymocytes. The chain combines TRBV7-6 with TRBJ2-7, with 12 nucleotides matching TRBD1. This TCR came from a human donor. CDR3 residues: CASSRVPGQGAQGSYEQYF. The CDR3 nucleotides read TGTGCCAGCAGCCGCGTTCCGGGACAGGGGGCCCAGGGGTCTTACGAGCAGTACTTC.